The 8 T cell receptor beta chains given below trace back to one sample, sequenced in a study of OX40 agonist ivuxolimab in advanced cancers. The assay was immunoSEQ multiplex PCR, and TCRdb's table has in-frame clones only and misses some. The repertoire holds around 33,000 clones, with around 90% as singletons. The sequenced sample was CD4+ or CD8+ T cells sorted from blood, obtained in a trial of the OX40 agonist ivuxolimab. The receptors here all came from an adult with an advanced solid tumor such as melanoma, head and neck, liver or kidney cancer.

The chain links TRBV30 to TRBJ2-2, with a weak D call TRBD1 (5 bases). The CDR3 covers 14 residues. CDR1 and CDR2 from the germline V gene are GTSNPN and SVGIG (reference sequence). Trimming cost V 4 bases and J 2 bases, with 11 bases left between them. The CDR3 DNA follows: TGTGCCTGGATCCCAGGACAAAACACCGGGGAGCTGTTTTTT. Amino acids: CAWIPGQNTGELFF.

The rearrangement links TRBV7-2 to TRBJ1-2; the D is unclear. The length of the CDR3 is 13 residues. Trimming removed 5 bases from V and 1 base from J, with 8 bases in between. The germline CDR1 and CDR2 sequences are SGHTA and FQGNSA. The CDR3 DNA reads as TGTGCCAGCAGCCCTCGTCTTAACTATGGCTACACCTTC. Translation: CASSPRLNYGYTF.

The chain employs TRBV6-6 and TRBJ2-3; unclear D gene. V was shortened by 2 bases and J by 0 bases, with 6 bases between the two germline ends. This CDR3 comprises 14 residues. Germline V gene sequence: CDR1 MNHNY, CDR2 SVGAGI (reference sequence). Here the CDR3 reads CASSYDGSTDTQYF. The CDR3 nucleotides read TGTGCCAGCAGTTACGACGGGAGCACAGATACGCAGTATTTT.

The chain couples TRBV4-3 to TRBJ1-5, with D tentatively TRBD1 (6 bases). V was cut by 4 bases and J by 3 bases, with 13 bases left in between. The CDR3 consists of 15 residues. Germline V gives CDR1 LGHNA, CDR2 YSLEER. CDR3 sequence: CASSPGQTPNQPQHF. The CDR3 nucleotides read TGCGCCAGCAGCCCCGGACAGACACCCAATCAGCCCCAGCATTTT.

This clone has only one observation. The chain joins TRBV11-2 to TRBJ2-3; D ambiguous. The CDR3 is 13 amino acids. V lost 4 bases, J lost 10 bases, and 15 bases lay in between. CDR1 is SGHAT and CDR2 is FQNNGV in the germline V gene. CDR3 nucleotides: TGTGCCAGCAGCTCGAGGACGGTTGAGGCGCAGTATTTT. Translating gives CASSSRTVEAQYF.

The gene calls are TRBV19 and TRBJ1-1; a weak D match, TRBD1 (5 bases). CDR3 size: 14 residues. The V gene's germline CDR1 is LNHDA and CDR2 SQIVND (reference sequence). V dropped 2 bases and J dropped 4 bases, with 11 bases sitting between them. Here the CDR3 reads CASSIQGVGTEAFF. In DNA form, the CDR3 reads TGTGCCAGTAGTATACAGGGAGTCGGCACTGAAGCTTTCTTT. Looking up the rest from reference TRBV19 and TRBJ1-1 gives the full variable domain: DGGITQSPKYLFRKEGQNVTLSCEQNLNHDAMYWYRQDPGQGLRLIYYSQIVNDFQKGDIAEGYSVSREKKESFPLTVTSAQKNPTAFYLCASSIQGVGTEAFFGQGTRLTVV.

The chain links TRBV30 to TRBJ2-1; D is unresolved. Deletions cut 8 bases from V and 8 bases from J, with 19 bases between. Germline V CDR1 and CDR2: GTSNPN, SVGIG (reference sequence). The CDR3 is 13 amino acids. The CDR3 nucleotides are TGTGCCCAGACGGAAGGCCTTAGGGATGAGCAGTTCTTC. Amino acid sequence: CAQTEGLRDEQFF.

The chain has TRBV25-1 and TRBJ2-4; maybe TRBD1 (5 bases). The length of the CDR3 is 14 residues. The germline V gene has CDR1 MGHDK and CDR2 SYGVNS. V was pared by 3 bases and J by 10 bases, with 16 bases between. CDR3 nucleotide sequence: TGTGCCAGCAGTGACTTCAGGGTTGATGAGATTCAGTACTTC. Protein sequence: CASSDFRVDEIQYF.